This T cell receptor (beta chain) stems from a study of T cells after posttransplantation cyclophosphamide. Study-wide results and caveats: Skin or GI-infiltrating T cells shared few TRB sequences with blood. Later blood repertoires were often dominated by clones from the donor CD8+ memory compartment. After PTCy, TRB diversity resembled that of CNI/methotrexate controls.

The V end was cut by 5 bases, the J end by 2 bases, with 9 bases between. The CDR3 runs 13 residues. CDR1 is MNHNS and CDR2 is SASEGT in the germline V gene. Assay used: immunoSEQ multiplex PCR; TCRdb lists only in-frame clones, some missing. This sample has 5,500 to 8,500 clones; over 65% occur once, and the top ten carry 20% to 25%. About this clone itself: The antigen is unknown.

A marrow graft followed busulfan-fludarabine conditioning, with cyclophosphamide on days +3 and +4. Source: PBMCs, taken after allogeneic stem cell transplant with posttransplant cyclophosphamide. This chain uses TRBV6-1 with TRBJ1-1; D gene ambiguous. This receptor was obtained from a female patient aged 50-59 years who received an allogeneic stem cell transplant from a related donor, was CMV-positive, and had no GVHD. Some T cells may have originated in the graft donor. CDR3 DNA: TGTGCCAGCAGTTTACACCCAAACACTGAAGCTTTCTTT. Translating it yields CASSLHPNTEAFF.